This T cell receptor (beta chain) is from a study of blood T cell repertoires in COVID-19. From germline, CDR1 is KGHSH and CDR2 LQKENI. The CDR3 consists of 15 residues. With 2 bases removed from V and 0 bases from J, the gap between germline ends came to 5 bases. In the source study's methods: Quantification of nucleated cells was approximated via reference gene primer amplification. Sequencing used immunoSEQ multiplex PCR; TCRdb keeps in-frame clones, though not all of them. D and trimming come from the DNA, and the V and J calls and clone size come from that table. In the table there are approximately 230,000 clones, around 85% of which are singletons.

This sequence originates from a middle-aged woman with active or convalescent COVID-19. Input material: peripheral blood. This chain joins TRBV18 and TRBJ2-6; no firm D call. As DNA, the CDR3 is TGTGCCAGCTCACCATCTTACTCTGGGGCCAACGTCCTGACTTTC. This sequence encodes CASSPSYSGANVLTF.